This note documents a single T cell receptor (beta chain) sequence. A spike-in of synthetic TCR analog templates was added to each PCR. Using immunoSEQ multiplex PCR, the repertoire was profiled, and TCRdb retains in-frame clones only, with some absent. The sample includes about 74,000 clones, around 84% seen only once; the top ten take roughly 4.5%. The data belong to a study of PD-L1 blockade in urothelial cancer. Looking at the study overall: Anywhere from 0 to 3 prior chemotherapy regimens had been received by patients. Median blood clonality was roughly 0.088, with tens of thousands of unique TCRs.

The CDR3 is 15 amino acids. With 4 bases removed from V and 4 bases from J, the gap between germline ends came to 17 bases. The V gene's germline CDR1 is MDHEN and CDR2 SYDVKM. Sample: PBMCs, taken around atezolizumab (anti-PD-L1) treatment. The J gene is TRBJ2-7, the V gene TRBV28; maybe TRBD2 (5 bases). The source of this sequence is a man between 70 and 80 years old with urothelial cancer. In DNA form, the CDR3 reads TGTGCCAGCAGTTCCTTAGCTGGGAGCCGTTACGAGCAGTACTTC. This encodes CASSSLAGSRYEQYF.